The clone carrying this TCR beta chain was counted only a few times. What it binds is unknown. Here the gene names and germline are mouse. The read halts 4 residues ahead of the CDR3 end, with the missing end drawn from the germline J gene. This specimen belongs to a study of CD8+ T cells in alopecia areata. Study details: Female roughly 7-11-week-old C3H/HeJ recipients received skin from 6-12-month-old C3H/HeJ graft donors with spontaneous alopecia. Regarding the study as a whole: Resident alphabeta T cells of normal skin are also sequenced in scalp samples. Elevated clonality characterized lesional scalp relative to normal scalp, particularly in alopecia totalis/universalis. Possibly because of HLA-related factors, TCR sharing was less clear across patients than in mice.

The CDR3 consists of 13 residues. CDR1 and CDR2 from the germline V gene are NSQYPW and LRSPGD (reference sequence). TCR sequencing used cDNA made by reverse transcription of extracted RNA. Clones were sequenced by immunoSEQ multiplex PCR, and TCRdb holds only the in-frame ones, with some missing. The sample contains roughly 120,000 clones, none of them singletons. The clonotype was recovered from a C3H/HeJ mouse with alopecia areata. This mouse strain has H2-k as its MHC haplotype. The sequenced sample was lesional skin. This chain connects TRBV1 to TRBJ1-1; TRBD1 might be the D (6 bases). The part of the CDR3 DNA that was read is TGCACCTGCAGTGCAGGTGGGACATCA. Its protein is CTCSAGGTS. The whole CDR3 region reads CTCSAGGTSEVFF.